This T cell receptor beta chain appears in the sequencing data of a study of cytomegalovirus exposure and HLA in healthy donors. Amplification used 60 Vbeta primers and 13 Jbeta primers. Produced via immunoSEQ multiplex PCR; TCRdb's table is partial and in-frame only. The sample consists of more than 110,000 clones, over 75% of them appearing once. The ends lost 4 bases at V and 2 bases at J; junction bases unmatched: 5. The CDR3 contains 14 residues. Per the germline V gene, CDR1 is SQVTM and CDR2 is ANQGSEA. Material for sequencing was PBMCs. The chain is built from TRBV29-1 and TRBJ2-3; 8 bases agree with TRBD1. The origin of this receptor is a woman aged 50 to 60 in good health and CMV-seropositive. The CDR3 sequence is CSVVPGGNTDTQYF. For the CDR3, the DNA is TGCAGCGTTGTCCCAGGGGGCAACACAGATACGCAGTATTTT.